This TCR beta chain was retrieved from a study of T cell changes during pregnancy in multiple sclerosis. Trimming cost V 4 bases and J 6 bases; bases outside gene matches: 10. Germline V lookup: CDR1 SGHDN, CDR2 FVKESK. The CDR3 contains 15 residues. Only in-frame clones appear in the TCRdb table, and some are missing; sequencing was by immunoSEQ multiplex PCR. This table holds 65,000 to 90,000 clones, 80% to 95% found once. The chain has TRBV14 and TRBJ2-7; TRBD2 matches 9 bases. This receptor was taken from a female donor with multiple sclerosis, enrolled in a pregnancy study. The source was peripheral blood, collected before pregnancy. Written as DNA, the CDR3 is TGTGCCAGCAGCCCTACTAGCGGGCTCACTAGCGAGCAGTACTTC. Translated: CASSPTSGLTSEQYF.